This T cell receptor (beta chain) came from a study of T cell changes during pregnancy in multiple sclerosis. Generated by immunoSEQ multiplex PCR, the TCRdb table keeps only in-frame clones and is missing some. Found here are under 40,000 clones, roughly nine tenths of them singletons; the top ten hold around 0.4%. The germline CDR1 and CDR2 sequences are SGHRS and YFSETQ. The CDR3 loop spans 14 amino acids. Trimming removed 0 bases at V and 8 bases at J, with 14 bases between. Sequences were derived from CD4+ T cells from peripheral blood mononuclear cells, sampled in the second trimester of pregnancy. The clonotype was recovered from a female donor with multiple sclerosis, enrolled in a pregnancy study. The chain links TRBV5-1 to TRBJ1-2; unclear D gene. As DNA, the CDR3 is TGCGCCAGCAGCTTGGATGGGAGCGGGTTAGGCTACACCTTC. This gives the protein CASSLDGSGLGYTF.